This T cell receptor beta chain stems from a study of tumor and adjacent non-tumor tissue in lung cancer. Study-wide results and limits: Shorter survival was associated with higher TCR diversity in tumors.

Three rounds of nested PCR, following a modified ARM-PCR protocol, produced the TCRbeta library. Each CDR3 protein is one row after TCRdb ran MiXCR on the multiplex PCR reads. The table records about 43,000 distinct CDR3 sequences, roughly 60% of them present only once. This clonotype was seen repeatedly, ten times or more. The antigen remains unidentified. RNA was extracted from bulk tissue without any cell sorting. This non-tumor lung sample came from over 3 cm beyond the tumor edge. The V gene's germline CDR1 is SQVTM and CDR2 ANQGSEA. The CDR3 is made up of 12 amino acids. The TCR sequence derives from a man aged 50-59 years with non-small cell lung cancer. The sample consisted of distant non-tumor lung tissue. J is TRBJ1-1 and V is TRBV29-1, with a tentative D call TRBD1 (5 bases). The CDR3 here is CVGLGGSTEAFF. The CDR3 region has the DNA TGCGTGGGATTGGGGGGGAGCACTGAAGCTTTCTTT.